Below, 15 T cell receptor beta chains from the same sample are listed, as sequenced in a study of beta chain features in type 1 diabetes (dated 2018 in TCRdb). The method was the immunoSEQ multiplex PCR assay. The entire isolated RNA was reverse transcribed using the High Capacity cDNA Reverse Transcription Kit, and thus expressed TCRB transcripts were sequenced. The table comes from immuneACCESS by way of TCRdb, which keeps in-frame sequences with V and J called. Part of the clones is missing from these tables; in studies checked, under half for an unresolved V gene and the rest for unknown reasons. Counted in this sample were 850,000 to 900,000 clones; roughly 15% of them appeared once. 0.02% to 0.025% of the sample is held by the ten biggest clonotypes. Material: naive CD4+ T cells from blood. In light of the paper, this sample's cell subset or site label describes: true naive CD4+ T cells. The receptor source for this set is a woman between 18 and 29 years old in good health.

This clone was found a few times. The chain recombines TRBV27 with TRBJ1-3, with TRBD1 as a possible D gene (5 bases). V lost 2 bases and J lost 4, with 12 bases in between. Germline values: CDR1 MNHEY, CDR2 SMNVEV (reference sequence). CDR3 length: 15 amino acids. The CDR3, as DNA: TGTGCCAGCAGTTTAAACATGGGACGAGGAAACACCATATATTTT. It yields the protein CASSLNMGRGNTIYF.

This clone has just a few counts. The sample contains more than one DNA sequence encoding this CDR3. The chain employs TRBV20-1 and TRBJ1-1; no clear D. CDR3 size: 11 residues. Germline V gene lookup returns CDR1 DFQATT and CDR2 SNEGSKA (reference sequence). Between the trimmed V and J ends, which lost 5 bases and 0 bases, there was a span of 4 bases. The CDR3 region is CSAPMNTEAFF. DNA for the CDR3: TGCAGTGCTCCAATGAACACTGAAGCTTTCTTT.

This clone was detected a few times. The chain joins TRBV7-2 to TRBJ2-2, with a tentative D call TRBD1 (6 bases). The CDR3 contains 15 residues. Germline V gene sequence: CDR1 SGHTA, CDR2 FQGNSA. V lost 5 bases and J lost 1, with 11 bases in between. The CDR3, as DNA: TGTGCCAGCAGCCCAGTGACAGGGAACACCGGGGAGCTGTTTTTT. Amino acid sequence: CASSPVTGNTGELFF.

This chain connects TRBV7-2 to TRBJ2-1; weak D call: TRBD2 (5 bases). The CDR3 is made up of 16 amino acids. From germline, CDR1 is SGHTA and CDR2 FQGNSA. Deletions cut 7 bases from V and 8 bases from J, with 24 bases between. CDR3 sequence: CASTLTRDSTNDEQFF. CDR3 bases: TGTGCCAGCACCCTAACACGGGATTCGACCAACGATGAGCAGTTCTTC. Full variable domain (missing parts from reference TRBV7-2 and TRBJ2-1): GAGVSQSPSNKVTEKGKDVELRCDPISGHTALYWYRQSLGQGLEFLIYFQGNSAPDKSGLPSDRFSAERTGGSVSTLTIQRTQQEDSAVYLCASTLTRDSTNDEQFFGPGTRLTVL.

V and J are TRBV5-4 and TRBJ1-3; maybe TRBD1 (6 bases). There are 12 residues in the CDR3. The germline V gene encodes CDR1 SGHNT and CDR2 YYREEE (reference sequence). With 4 bases removed from V and 4 bases from J, the gap between germline ends came to 6 bases. This CDR3 is CASSGQGNTIYF. CDR3 nucleotide sequence: TGTGCCAGCAGCGGACAGGGAAACACCATATATTTT.

This clone came up a few times. The J gene is TRBJ2-7, the V gene TRBV15; D is undetermined. Germline V CDR1 and CDR2: LNHNV, YYDKDF (reference sequence). The CDR3 extends over 14 amino acids. The V end was cut by 0 bases, the J end by 6 bases, with 12 bases between. The CDR3 loop is CATSRDLERGEQYF. In DNA, the CDR3 is TGTGCCACCAGCAGAGATTTGGAACGCGGCGAGCAGTACTTC.

This clone has just a few counts. The CDR3 region has the DNA TGCGCCAGCAGTCCCCTTCTAGTGGCCGGGGAGCTGTTTTTT. Its protein is CASSPLLVAGELFF. J is TRBJ2-2 and V is TRBV5-1; no firm D call. Deletions cut 5 bases from V and 6 bases from J, with 14 bases between. The germline gives CDR1 SGHRS, CDR2 YFSETQ. The CDR3 consists of 14 residues.

The V call is TRBV7-3, the J call TRBJ2-7; D unclear. Trimming cost V 5 bases and J 3 bases, with 17 bases left between them. The germline CDR1 and CDR2 sequences are SGHTA and FQGTGA. The CDR3 length is 15 residues. CDR3 sequence (DNA): TGTGCCAGCAGCCCCCGGCGACTCCGAGACTACGAGCAGTACTTC. Protein product: CASSPRRLRDYEQYF.

This rearrangement joins TRBV9 to TRBJ2-1; 10 nucleotides line up with TRBD2. Germline loops: CDR1 SGDLS, CDR2 YYNGEE. This CDR3 is built from 15 residues. The V and J ends lost 4 bases and 4 bases, in that order; junction bases with no gene match: 5. The CDR3 nucleotides are TGTGCCAGCAGCCTCGGGACTAGCGTATACAATGAGCAGTTCTTC. Amino acid sequence: CASSLGTSVYNEQFF.

This clone was detected only a few times. The chain carries TRBV5-1 and TRBJ2-5; no definite D call. The ends were cut back, 3 bases at V and 5 bases at J, with 17 bases in the middle. The CDR3 covers 15 residues. Germline V gene lookup returns CDR1 SGHRS and CDR2 YFSETQ. The CDR3 nucleotides read TGCGCCAGCAGCTACGAGGTTACCCTGGGGGAGACCCAGTACTTC. Translating it yields CASSYEVTLGETQYF.

This clone was counted a few times. The chain joins TRBV9 to TRBJ1-4; a weak D match, TRBD1 (5 bases). In germline, CDR1 is SGDLS, CDR2 YYNGEE. The CDR3 is made up of 14 amino acids. With 0 bases removed from V and 11 bases from J, the gap between germline ends came to 14 bases. CDR3 sequence: CASSVGGGEGKLFF. The CDR3 DNA reads as TGTGCCAGCAGCGTAGGGGGCGGCGAAGGGAAACTGTTTTTT.

The chain uses TRBV11-2 and TRBJ1-2, with D maybe TRBD1 (5 bases). Germline V gene lookup returns CDR1 SGHAT and CDR2 FQNNGV. The CDR3 is 13 residues long. Trimming took 2 bases from V and 6 from J, leaving 10 bases between them. The CDR3 bases are TGTGCCAGCAGCTTACGAGACAGAGATGGCTACACCTTC. The encoded protein is CASSLRDRDGYTF. Filled out from reference TRBV11-2 and TRBJ1-2, the complete variable domain reads EAGVAQSPRYKIIEKRQSVAFWCNPISGHATLYWYQQILGQGPKLLIQFQNNGVVDDSQLPKDRFSAERLKGVDSTLKIQPAKLEDSAVYLCASSLRDRDGYTFGSGTRLTVV.

J is TRBJ1-1 and V is TRBV2, with 7 bases identical to TRBD1. The CDR3 is 13 residues long. Germline trimming cut 4 bases from V and 8 bases from J; bases unmatched to any gene: 7. The germline V gene has CDR1 SNHLY and CDR2 FYNNEI. DNA for the CDR3: TGTGCCAGCAGTGGGGGACAGATTTCGGAAGCTTTCTTT. Protein product: CASSGGQISEAFF.

The chain has TRBV15 and TRBJ2-5, with 10 positions matching TRBD2. The assigned J gene may be wrong: the sequence end matches TRBJ2-7 better. This CDR3 comprises 17 residues. The germline V gene has CDR1 LNHNV and CDR2 YYDKDF (reference sequence). CDR3 loop: CATSRSIAGGGFYEQYF. CDR3 bases: TGTGCCACCAGCAGATCGATAGCGGGAGGCGGATTTTACGAGCAGTACTTC.

The chain joins TRBV5-4 to TRBJ2-5, with TRBD2 matching over 12 bases. Trimming at V came to 8 bases and at J to 5 bases, leaving 13 bases not matched to a gene. Germline CDR1 reads SGHNT; CDR2 reads YYREEE (reference sequence). The CDR3 sequence is 16 residues long. CDR3 nucleotides: TGTGCCAGGACCCCCGGGACTAGCGGGCCCGAGGAGACCCAGTACTTC. It is translated as CARTPGTSGPEETQYF.